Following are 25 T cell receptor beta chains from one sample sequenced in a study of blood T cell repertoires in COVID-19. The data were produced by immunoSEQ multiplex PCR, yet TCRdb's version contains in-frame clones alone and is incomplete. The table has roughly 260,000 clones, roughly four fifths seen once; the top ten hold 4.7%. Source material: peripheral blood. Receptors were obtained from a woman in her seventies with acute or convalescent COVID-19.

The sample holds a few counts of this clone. The CDR3: CASSLTNTDTQYF. CDR3 in DNA: TGTGCCAGCAGTTTGACAAACACAGATACGCAGTATTTT. The rearrangement uses TRBV6-2 or TRBV6-3 and TRBJ2-3; no clear D. The V end was cut by 4 bases, the J end by 2 bases, with 7 bases between. CDR3 length: 13 amino acids. Germline assignment: CDR1 MNHEY and CDR2 SVGEGT.

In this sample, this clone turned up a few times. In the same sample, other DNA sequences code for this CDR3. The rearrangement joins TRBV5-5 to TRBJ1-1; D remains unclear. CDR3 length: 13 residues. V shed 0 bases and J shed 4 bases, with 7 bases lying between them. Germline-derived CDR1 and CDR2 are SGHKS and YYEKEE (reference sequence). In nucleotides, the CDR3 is TGTGCCAGCAGCTTGGGGCGGGGCACTGAAGCTTTCTTT. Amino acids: CASSLGRGTEAFF.

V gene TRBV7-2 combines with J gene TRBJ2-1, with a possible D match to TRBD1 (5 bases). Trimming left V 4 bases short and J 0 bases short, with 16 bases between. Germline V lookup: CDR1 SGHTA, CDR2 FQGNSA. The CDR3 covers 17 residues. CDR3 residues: CASSSKTGYPSYNEQFF. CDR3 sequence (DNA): TGTGCCAGCAGCTCAAAAACAGGCTATCCCTCCTACAATGAGCAGTTCTTC.

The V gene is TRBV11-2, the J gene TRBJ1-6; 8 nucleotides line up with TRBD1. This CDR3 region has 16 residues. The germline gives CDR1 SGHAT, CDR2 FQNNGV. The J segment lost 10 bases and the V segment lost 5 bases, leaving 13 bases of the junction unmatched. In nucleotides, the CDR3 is TGTGCCAGCAGCGGGGACAGGCCAGGAAGAGGGTCACCCCTCCACTTT. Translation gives CASSGDRPGRGSPLHF.

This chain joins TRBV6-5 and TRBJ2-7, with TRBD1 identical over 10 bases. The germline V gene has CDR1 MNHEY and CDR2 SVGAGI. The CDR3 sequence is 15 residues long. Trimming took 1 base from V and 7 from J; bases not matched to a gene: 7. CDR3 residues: CASSYFGTGVEEQYF. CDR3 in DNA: TGTGCCAGCAGTTACTTCGGGACAGGGGTAGAGGAGCAGTACTTC.

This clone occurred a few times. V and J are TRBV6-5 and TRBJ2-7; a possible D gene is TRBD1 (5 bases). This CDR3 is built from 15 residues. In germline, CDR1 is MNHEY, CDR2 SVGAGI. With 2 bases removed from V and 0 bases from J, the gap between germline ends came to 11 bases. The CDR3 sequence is CASSYETANSYEQYF. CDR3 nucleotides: TGTGCCAGCAGTTACGAGACAGCGAACTCCTACGAGCAGTACTTC.

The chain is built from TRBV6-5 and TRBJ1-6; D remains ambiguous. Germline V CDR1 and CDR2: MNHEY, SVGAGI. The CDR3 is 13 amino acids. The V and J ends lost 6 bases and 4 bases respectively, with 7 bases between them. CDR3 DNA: TGTGCCAGCAGCCCAGAATATAATTCACCCCTCCACTTT. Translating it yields CASSPEYNSPLHF.

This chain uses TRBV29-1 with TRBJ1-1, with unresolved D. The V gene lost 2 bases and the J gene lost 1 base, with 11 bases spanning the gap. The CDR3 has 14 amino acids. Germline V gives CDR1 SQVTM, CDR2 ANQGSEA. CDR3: CSVEPRNPNTEAFF. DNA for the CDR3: TGCAGCGTTGAACCCAGGAATCCGAACACTGAAGCTTTCTTT.

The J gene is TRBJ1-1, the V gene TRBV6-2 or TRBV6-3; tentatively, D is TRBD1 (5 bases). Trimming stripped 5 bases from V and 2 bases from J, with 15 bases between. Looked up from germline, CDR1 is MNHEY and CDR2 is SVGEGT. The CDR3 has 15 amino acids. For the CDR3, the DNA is TGTGCCAGCAGTCGGGCAGGGAAGGGAAACACTGAAGCTTTCTTT. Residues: CASSRAGKGNTEAFF.

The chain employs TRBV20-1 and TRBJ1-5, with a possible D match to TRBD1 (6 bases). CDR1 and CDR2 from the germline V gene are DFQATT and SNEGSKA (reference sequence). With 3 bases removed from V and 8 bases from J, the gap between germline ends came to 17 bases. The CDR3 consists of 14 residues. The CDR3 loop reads CSASLYRAGEPQHF. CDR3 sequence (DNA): TGCAGTGCTAGTCTCTACAGGGCTGGGGAGCCCCAGCATTTT.

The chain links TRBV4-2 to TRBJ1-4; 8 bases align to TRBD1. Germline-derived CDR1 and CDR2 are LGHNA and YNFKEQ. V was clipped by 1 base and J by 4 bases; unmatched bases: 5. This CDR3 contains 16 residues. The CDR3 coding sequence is TGTGCCAGCAGCCAAGCAGGGACAGGAGGTAATGAAAAACTGTTTTTT. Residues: CASSQAGTGGNEKLFF.

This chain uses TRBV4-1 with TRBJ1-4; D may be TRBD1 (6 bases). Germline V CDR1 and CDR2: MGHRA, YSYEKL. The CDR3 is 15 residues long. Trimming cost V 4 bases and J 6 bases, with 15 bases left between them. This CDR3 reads CASSPLSGADEKLFF. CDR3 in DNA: TGCGCCAGCAGCCCCCTTTCAGGGGCCGATGAAAAACTGTTTTTT.

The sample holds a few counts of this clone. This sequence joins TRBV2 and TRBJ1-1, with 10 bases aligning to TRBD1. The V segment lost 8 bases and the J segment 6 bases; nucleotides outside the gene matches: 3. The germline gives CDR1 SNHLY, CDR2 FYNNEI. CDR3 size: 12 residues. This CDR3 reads CASGTGASEAFF. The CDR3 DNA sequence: TGTGCCAGCGGGACAGGGGCGTCTGAAGCTTTCTTT.

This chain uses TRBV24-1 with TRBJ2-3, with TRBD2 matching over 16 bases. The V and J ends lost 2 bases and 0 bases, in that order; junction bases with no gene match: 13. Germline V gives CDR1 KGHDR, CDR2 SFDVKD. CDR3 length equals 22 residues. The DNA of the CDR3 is TGTGCCACCAGTGATTCCGGATTATACGGGACTAGCGGGGGGGCTAGCACAGATACGCAGTATTTT. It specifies CATSDSGLYGTSGGASTDTQYF.

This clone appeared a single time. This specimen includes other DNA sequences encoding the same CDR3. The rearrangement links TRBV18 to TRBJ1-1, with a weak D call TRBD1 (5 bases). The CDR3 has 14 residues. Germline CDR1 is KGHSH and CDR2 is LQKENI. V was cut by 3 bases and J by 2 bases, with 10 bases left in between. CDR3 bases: TGTGCCAGCTCACCTCAGGGTGTCAACACTGAAGCTTTCTTT. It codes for CASSPQGVNTEAFF.

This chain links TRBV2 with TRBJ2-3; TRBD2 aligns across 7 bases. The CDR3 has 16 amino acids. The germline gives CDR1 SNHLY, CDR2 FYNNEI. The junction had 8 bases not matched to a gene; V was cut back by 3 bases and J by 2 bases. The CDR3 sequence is CASSDMGGTHTDTQYF. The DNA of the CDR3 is TGTGCCAGCAGTGACATGGGGGGGACCCACACAGATACGCAGTATTTT.

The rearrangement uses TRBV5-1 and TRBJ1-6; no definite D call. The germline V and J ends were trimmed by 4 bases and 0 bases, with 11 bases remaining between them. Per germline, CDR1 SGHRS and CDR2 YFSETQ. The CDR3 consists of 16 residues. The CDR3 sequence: CASSRERSSYNSPLHF. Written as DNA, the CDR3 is TGCGCCAGCAGCCGGGAGCGGAGCTCCTATAATTCACCCCTCCACTTT.

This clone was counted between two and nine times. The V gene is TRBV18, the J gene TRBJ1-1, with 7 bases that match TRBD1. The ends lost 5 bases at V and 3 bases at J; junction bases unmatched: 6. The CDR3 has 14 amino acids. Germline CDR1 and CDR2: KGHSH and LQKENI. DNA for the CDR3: TGTGCCAGCTCAGCGACAGGGATCCACACTGAAGCTTTCTTT. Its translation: CASSATGIHTEAFF.

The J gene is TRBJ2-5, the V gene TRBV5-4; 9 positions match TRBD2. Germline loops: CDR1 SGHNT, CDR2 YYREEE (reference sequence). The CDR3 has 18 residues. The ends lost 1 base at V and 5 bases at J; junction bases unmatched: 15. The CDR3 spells CASSLQAGGTTGVETQYF. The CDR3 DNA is TGTGCCAGCAGCTTGCAAGCGGGGGGTACCACGGGGGTGGAGACCCAGTACTTC.

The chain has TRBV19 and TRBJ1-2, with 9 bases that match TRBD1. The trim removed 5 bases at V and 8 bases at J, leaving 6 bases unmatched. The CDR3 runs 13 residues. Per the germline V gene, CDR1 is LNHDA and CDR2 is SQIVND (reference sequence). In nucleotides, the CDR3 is TGTGCCAGTAGTCCAGGACAGGGGAGAGGCTACACCTTC. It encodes CASSPGQGRGYTF. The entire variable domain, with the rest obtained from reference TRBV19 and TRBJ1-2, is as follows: DGGITQSPKYLFRKEGQNVTLSCEQNLNHDAMYWYRQDPGQGLRLIYYSQIVNDFQKGDIAEGYSVSREKKESFPLTVTSAQKNPTAFYLCASSPGQGRGYTFGSGTRLTVV.

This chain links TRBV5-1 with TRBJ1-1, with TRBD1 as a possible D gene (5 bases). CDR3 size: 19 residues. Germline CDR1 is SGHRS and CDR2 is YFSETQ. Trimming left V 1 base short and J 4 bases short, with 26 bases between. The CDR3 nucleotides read TGCGCCAGCAGCTTGTGGGGGATCTCCTCACCAGGGAGGAGCACTGAAGCTTTCTTT. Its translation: CASSLWGISSPGRSTEAFF.

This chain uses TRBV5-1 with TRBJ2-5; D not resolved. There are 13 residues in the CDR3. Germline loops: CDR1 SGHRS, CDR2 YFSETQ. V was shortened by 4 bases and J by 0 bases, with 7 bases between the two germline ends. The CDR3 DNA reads TGCGCCAGCAGCGCGCCCAACCAAGAGACCCAGTACTTC. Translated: CASSAPNQETQYF.

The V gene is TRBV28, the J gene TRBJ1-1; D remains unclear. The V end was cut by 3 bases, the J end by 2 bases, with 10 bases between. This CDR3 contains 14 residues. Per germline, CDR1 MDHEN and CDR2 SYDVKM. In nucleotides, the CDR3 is TGTGCCAGCAGTTTCGTGCGGCCCAACACTGAAGCTTTCTTT. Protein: CASSFVRPNTEAFF.

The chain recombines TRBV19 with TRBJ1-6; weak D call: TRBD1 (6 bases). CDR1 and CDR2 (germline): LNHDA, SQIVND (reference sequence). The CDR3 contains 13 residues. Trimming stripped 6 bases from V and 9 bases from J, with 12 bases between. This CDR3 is CASSEQGVSPLHF. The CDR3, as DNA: TGTGCCAGTAGCGAACAGGGAGTTTCACCCCTCCACTTT.

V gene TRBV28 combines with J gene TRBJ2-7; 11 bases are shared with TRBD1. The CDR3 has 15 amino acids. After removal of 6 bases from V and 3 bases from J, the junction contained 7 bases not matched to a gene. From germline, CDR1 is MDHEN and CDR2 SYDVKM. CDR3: CASRERTGGVYEQYF. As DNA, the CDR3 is TGTGCCAGCAGAGAAAGGACAGGGGGCGTCTACGAGCAGTACTTC.